This entry lists 17 T cell receptor beta chains sequenced from one sample in a study of T cell repertoires and HLA-DP antigens. Their cognate antigens are unknown. The protocol was immunoSEQ multiplex PCR, while the TCRdb copy is restricted to in-frame clones and leaves out a portion. The data hold 65,000 to 90,000 clones, with around 80% observed a single time. The specimen was CD4+ T cells from PBMCs. These receptors were taken from a man aged 60 to 69 in good health and CMV-seronegative.

Regarding this clone: A much more abundant neighbour one base away suggests this may be a read error. The chain employs TRBV10-3 and TRBJ1-2; D uncertain. There are 15 residues in the CDR3. V lost 2 bases and J 2 bases, leaving 12 bases between the germline ends. Germline V gene sequence: CDR1 ENHRY, CDR2 SYGVKD. The CDR3 DNA reads as TGTGCCATCAGTGAGCCCTGGACTACCAACTATGGCTACACCTTC. Amino acid sequence: CAISEPWTTNYGYTF.

This clone was detected a few times. The chain recombines TRBV9 with TRBJ1-2, with 8 nucleotides matching TRBD1. J lost 3 bases, V lost 2 bases, and 6 bases had no gene match. Germline CDR1 reads SGDLS; CDR2 reads YYNGEE. The CDR3 contains 15 residues. CDR3 amino acids: CASSVWGTGDYGYTF. The CDR3 bases are TGTGCCAGCAGCGTCTGGGGGACAGGAGACTATGGCTACACCTTC.

This clone was observed a handful of times. The chain couples TRBV28 to TRBJ1-3; a possible D gene is TRBD1 (5 bases). This CDR3 contains 15 residues. V dropped 7 bases and J dropped 2 bases, with 15 bases sitting between them. Germline CDR1 and CDR2: MDHEN and SYDVKM. As DNA, the CDR3 is TGTGCCAGCATAGCAGGGTCGGTCGCTGGAAACACCATATATTTT. Encoded protein: CASIAGSVAGNTIYF.

This clone occurred once. The V and J genes are TRBV10-3 and TRBJ1-5; 7 bases are a match to TRBD1. Germline V CDR1 and CDR2: ENHRY, SYGVKD. Losses at the gene ends were 2 bases for V and 4 bases for J; bases not matched to a gene: 5. The length of the CDR3 is 15 residues. The CDR3 protein is CAISEGRQGNQPQHF. The CDR3 DNA reads as TGTGCCATCAGTGAGGGGAGACAGGGTAATCAGCCCCAGCATTTT.

The chain uses TRBV19 and TRBJ2-7; 8 nucleotides align to TRBD1. CDR3 length equals 15 residues. The germline gives CDR1 LNHDA, CDR2 SQIVND (reference sequence). V shed 1 base, J shed 5 bases, and the junction held 7 bases outside the gene matches. CDR3 DNA sequence: TGTGCCAGTAGTATAGTCGGACAGGGTAAAAACGAGCAGTACTTC. Amino acids: CASSIVGQGKNEQYF.

The chain couples TRBV18 to TRBJ1-6; 10 positions agree with TRBD1. This CDR3 has 15 residues. With V trimmed by 3 bases and J by 8 bases, 4 bases remained unmatched. CDR1 is KGHSH, CDR2 LQKENI, per germline. CDR3 amino acids: CASSPTGTGDSPLHF. CDR3 coding DNA: TGTGCCAGCTCACCGACCGGGACAGGGGATTCACCCCTCCACTTT.

Comments on this clone: This CDR3 is also generated by other DNA sequences in the sample. The V call is TRBV11-2, the J call TRBJ1-6; 8 bases are a match to TRBD1. Per germline, CDR1 SGHAT and CDR2 FQNNGV. The length of the CDR3 is 18 residues. V shed 2 bases, J shed 10 bases, and the junction held 16 bases outside the gene matches. The CDR3 bases are TGTGCCAGCAGCTTACTCGACTTGGGGTGGACAGGGCGGTCACCCCTCCACTTT. Translation: CASSLLDLGWTGRSPLHF.

The chain links TRBV19 to TRBJ1-4; D possibly corresponds to TRBD1 (6 bases). Germline V gives CDR1 LNHDA, CDR2 SQIVND (reference sequence). The CDR3 length is 15 residues. V lost 5 bases and J lost 2, with 12 bases in between. The CDR3: CASSGQRSTNEKLFF. CDR3 coding DNA: TGTGCCAGTAGTGGACAGCGGTCTACTAATGAAAAACTGTTTTTT.

This rearrangement joins TRBV19 to TRBJ2-1, with TRBD1 matching over 8 bases. Germline V lookup: CDR1 LNHDA, CDR2 SQIVND (reference sequence). With 6 bases clipped from V and 0 bases from J, the junction kept 7 bases outside the gene matches. The CDR3 covers 16 residues. The DNA for the CDR3 is TGTGCCAGTAGGATTACAGGGGGTAGCTCCTACAATGAGCAGTTCTTC. The encoded protein is CASRITGGSSYNEQFF.

The chain uses TRBV7-8 and TRBJ2-7; 10 positions match TRBD2. Trimming at V came to 5 bases and at J to 6 bases, leaving 4 bases not matched to a gene. Germline V gene lookup returns CDR1 SGHVS and CDR2 FQNEAQ. CDR3 size: 13 residues. Here the CDR3 reads CASSPGLASEQYV. The CDR3 DNA follows: TGTGCCAGCAGCCCGGGACTAGCGAGCGAGCAGTACGTC.

This clone was counted ten times or more. The chain couples TRBV30 to TRBJ1-5; D is unresolved. The CDR3 contains 14 residues. Germline CDR1 reads GTSNPN; CDR2 reads SVGIG (reference sequence). Trimming shortened V by 0 bases and J by 6 bases, and 12 bases separated the two germline ends. CDR3 DNA sequence: TGTGCCTGGAGTGTGACCACATCCAGTCAGCCCCAGCATTTT. This sequence encodes CAWSVTTSSQPQHF.

V usage is TRBV20-1 and J usage is TRBJ2-1; D gene unclear. V was cut by 3 bases and J by 10 bases, with 10 bases left in between. Germline assignment: CDR1 DFQATT and CDR2 SNEGSKA (reference sequence). CDR3 size: 11 residues. The CDR3 here is CSASRGWEQFF. CDR3 sequence (DNA): TGCAGTGCTAGCCGAGGATGGGAGCAGTTCTTC.

The chain links TRBV2 to TRBJ1-5, with D perhaps matching TRBD1 (5 bases). The germline V gene encodes CDR1 SNHLY and CDR2 FYNNEI. This CDR3 has 14 amino acids. The ends were cut back, 6 bases at V and 5 bases at J, with 14 bases in the middle. CDR3 residues: CASRGGSGDQPQHF. In nucleotides, the CDR3 is TGTGCCAGCAGGGGGGGATCAGGAGATCAGCCCCAGCATTTT.

This chain joins TRBV7-9 and TRBJ2-6; D tentatively fits TRBD1 or TRBD2 (5 bases each). V dropped 6 bases and J dropped 0 bases, with 12 bases sitting between them. The CDR3 length is 16 residues. Germline CDR1 and CDR2: SEHNR and FQNEAQ (reference sequence). The CDR3 DNA reads as TGTGCCAGCAGTTCGAGGGGATTCTCTGGGGCCAACGTCCTGACTTTC. This encodes CASSSRGFSGANVLTF.

The chain joins TRBV5-1 to TRBJ2-1; D is tentatively TRBD1 or TRBD2 (5 bases each). V gave up 0 bases and J gave up 0 bases, with 7 bases separating them. The CDR3 contains 15 residues. CDR1 is SGHRS, CDR2 YFSETQ, per germline. DNA for the CDR3: TGCGCCAGCAGCTTGGGGGGGAGCTCCTACAATGAGCAGTTCTTC. This gives the protein CASSLGGSSYNEQFF. The full variable domain, completed using reference TRBV5-1 and TRBJ2-1, is KAGVTQTPRYLIKTRGQQVTLSCSPISGHRSVSWYQQTPGQGLQFLFEYFSETQRNKGNFPGRFSGRQFSNSRSEMNVSTLELGDSALYLCASSLGGSSYNEQFFGPGTRLTVL.

This clone was counted only a few times. This sequence joins TRBV10-3 and TRBJ1-1; TRBD1 is a possible D gene (5 bases). V was pared by 2 bases and J by 0 bases, with 7 bases between. Germline V gene sequence: CDR1 ENHRY, CDR2 SYGVKD. This CDR3 region has 14 residues. The CDR3 DNA is TGTGCCATCAGTGAGACAGGCATGAACACTGAAGCTTTCTTT. Amino acid sequence: CAISETGMNTEAFF.

This chain links TRBV27 with TRBJ1-2; 9 bases map to TRBD1. J was trimmed by 8 bases and V by 6 bases; bases with no gene match: 7. Germline V lookup: CDR1 MNHEY, CDR2 SMNVEV (reference sequence). This CDR3 is 13 amino acids long. The CDR3 loop reads CASSSDRGVGYTF. The CDR3 DNA sequence: TGTGCCAGCAGCTCCGACAGGGGGGTCGGCTACACCTTC.